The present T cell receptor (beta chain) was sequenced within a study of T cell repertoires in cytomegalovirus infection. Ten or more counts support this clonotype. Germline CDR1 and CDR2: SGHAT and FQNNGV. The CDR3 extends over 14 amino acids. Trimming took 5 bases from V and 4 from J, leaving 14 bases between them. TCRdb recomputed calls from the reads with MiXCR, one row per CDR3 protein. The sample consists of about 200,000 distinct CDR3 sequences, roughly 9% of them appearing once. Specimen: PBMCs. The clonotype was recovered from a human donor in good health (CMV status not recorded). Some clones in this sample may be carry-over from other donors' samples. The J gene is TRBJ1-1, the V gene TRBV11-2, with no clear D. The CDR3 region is CASSVLFSGTEAFF. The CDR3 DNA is TGTGCCAGCAGCGTCCTGTTCTCGGGCACTGAAGCTTTCTTT. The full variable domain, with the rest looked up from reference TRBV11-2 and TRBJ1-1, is EAGVAQSPRYKIIEKRQSVAFWCNPISGHATLYWYQQILGQGPKLLIQFQNNGVVDDSQLPKDRFSAERLKGVDSTLKIQPAKLEDSAVYLCASSVLFSGTEAFFGQGTRLTVV.